This T cell receptor beta chain stems from a study of blood T cell repertoires in COVID-19. Study overall: Sites across the United States, Italy and Spain contributed samples from acute and convalescent COVID-19.

A few counts support this clone. Data came from immunoSEQ multiplex PCR; TCRdb stores just in-frame clones and leaves some out. The table records some 150,000 clones, roughly nine tenths of them present only once. Sequencing was carried out using peripheral blood. The clonotype comes from a woman in her sixties or seventies with COVID-19, enrolled during active disease.

CDR3 amino acids: CASSSPGSGSRGEYF. The CDR3 DNA follows: TGTGCCAGCAGTTCCCCGGGTAGCGGGTCCCGAGGCGAGTACTTC. The chain carries TRBV6-2 or TRBV6-3 and TRBJ2-7; TRBD2 agrees at 7 bases. Germline V gene data show CDR1 as MNHEY and CDR2 as SVGEGT. V dropped 4 bases and J dropped 11; count of bases not matched to a gene: 17. The CDR3 consists of 15 residues.